This T cell receptor (beta chain) originates from a study of T-cell reconstitution after alpha-beta-depleted transplantation in children. CDR3 length: 16 residues. V trimming: 4 bases; J trimming: 6 bases; junction bases outside the gene matches: 11. Germline CDR1 and CDR2: GTSNPN and SVGIG (reference sequence). Library preparation (for TCRbeta) was performed with unique molecular identifiers. TCRdb passed the PCR reads through MiXCR, listing each CDR3 protein once. The sample has 190,000 or so distinct CDR3 sequences, roughly 15% seen once. This sequence was found in a human donor who donated a stem cell graft to a child with acute lymphoblastic leukemia. This specimen consisted of PBMCs from the stem cell graft donor, obtained from the stem cell graft. The chain has TRBV30 and TRBJ2-3; TRBD2 aligns across 12 bases. DNA for the CDR3: TGTGCCTGGACCTTTCCTAGCGGGAGGGCCAGGGATACGCAGTATTTT. This sequence encodes CAWTFPSGRARDTQYF.